This entry lists 12 T cell receptor beta chains sequenced from one sample in a study of T cell responses to AZD1222 COVID-19 vaccine. Repertoires were generated with immunoSEQ multiplex PCR, while TCRdb's copy carries only in-frame clones and drops some. The data contain some 54,000 clones, 70% to 90% of them singletons. The sample here was peripheral blood, taken on day 0 of AZD1222 vaccination. The receptors derive from an adult in good health.

The V call is TRBV5-1, the J call TRBJ2-7; D not certain. This CDR3 is built from 14 residues. CDR1 and CDR2 from the germline V gene are SGHRS and YFSETQ. Trimming cost V 4 bases and J 1 base, with 12 bases left between them. This CDR3 reads CASSPRNPSYEQYF. In DNA, the CDR3 is TGCGCCAGCAGCCCCAGAAACCCATCCTACGAGCAGTACTTC.

The V and J genes are TRBV28 and TRBJ1-1; 7 bases fit TRBD1. Germline V gives CDR1 MDHEN, CDR2 SYDVKM. The length of the CDR3 is 13 residues. V gave up 10 bases and J gave up 5 bases; unmatched junction bases: 10. Here the CDR3 reads CATLKGGRTEAFF. CDR3 coding DNA: TGTGCCACCTTAAAAGGGGGCCGGACTGAAGCTTTCTTT. Looking up the rest from reference TRBV28 and TRBJ1-1 gives the full variable domain: DVKVTQSSRYLVKRTGEKVFLECVQDMDHENMFWYRQDPGLGLRLIYFSYDVKMKEKGDIPEGYSVSREKKERFSLILESASTNQTSMYLCATLKGGRTEAFFGQGTRLTVV.

The chain combines TRBV27 with TRBJ1-1, with TRBD1 identical over 8 bases. Trimming took 5 bases from V and 5 from J; bases not matched to a gene: 10. The germline V gene encodes CDR1 MNHEY and CDR2 SMNVEV (reference sequence). The CDR3 is 15 amino acids. CDR3 residues: CASSPHTGGRTEAFF. CDR3 DNA: TGTGCCAGCAGTCCGCATACAGGGGGAAGGACTGAAGCTTTCTTT.

The genes are TRBV28 and TRBJ1-5; 9 bases match TRBD1. Looked up from germline, CDR1 is MDHEN and CDR2 is SYDVKM. V dropped 9 bases and J dropped 6; count of bases not matched to a gene: 3. This CDR3 is built from 12 residues. Here the CDR3 reads CASGQGTQPQHF. DNA of the CDR3: TGTGCCAGTGGACAGGGGACTCAGCCCCAGCATTTT.

V is TRBV19 and J is TRBJ1-5; 7 bases map to TRBD1. Losses at the gene ends were 8 bases for V and 0 bases for J; bases not matched to a gene: 10. CDR1 LNHDA and CDR2 SQIVND come from the germline V gene (reference sequence). This CDR3 comprises 16 residues. The CDR3 spells CASSTGDSYSNQPQHF. In DNA form, the CDR3 reads TGTGCCAGTTCCACAGGGGACAGCTATAGCAATCAGCCCCAGCATTTT.

This chain links TRBV6-1 with TRBJ1-2, with 9 bases lining up with TRBD1. V was clipped by 4 bases and J by 5 bases; unmatched bases: 14. The CDR3 is 17 residues long. Germline V gene data show CDR1 as MNHNS and CDR2 as SASEGT. The CDR3 protein is CASSAGTGSLGGYGYTF. Here the CDR3 DNA reads TGTGCCAGCAGTGCCGGGACAGGGAGTCTTGGAGGATATGGCTACACCTTC.

The CDR3 DNA reads as TGTGCCAGCAGGGGACTGTGGGTGACCTCTGGGGCCAACGTCCTGACTTTC. This sequence encodes CASRGLWVTSGANVLTF. The chain has TRBV28 and TRBJ2-6; TRBD2 is a possible D gene (6 bases). From germline, CDR1 is MDHEN and CDR2 SYDVKM. This CDR3 is 17 amino acids long. V shed 6 bases and J shed 0 bases, with 15 bases lying between them.

The chain employs TRBV29-1 and TRBJ2-5; 7 nucleotides agree with TRBD2. This CDR3 is built from 13 residues. V lost 3 bases, J lost 4 bases, and 5 bases stayed unmatched. Germline values: CDR1 SQVTM, CDR2 ANQGSEA. The CDR3, as DNA: TGCAGCGTTGACTCTGGCGGGGGAGAGACCCAGTACTTC. This gives the protein CSVDSGGGETQYF.

J is TRBJ1-5 and V is TRBV11-2; 9 bases are shared with TRBD1. Germline CDR1 and CDR2: SGHAT and FQNNGV. The V segment lost 5 bases and the J segment 7 bases; nucleotides outside the gene matches: 9. CDR3 length equals 15 residues. CDR3 residues: CASSDRTGAGQPQHF. CDR3 in DNA: TGTGCCAGCAGCGACCGGACAGGGGCCGGGCAGCCCCAGCATTTT.

The chain employs TRBV7-6 and TRBJ1-4; D is undetermined. With 6 bases removed from V and 5 bases from J, the gap between germline ends came to 7 bases. CDR3 length equals 12 residues. From germline, CDR1 is SGHVS and CDR2 FNYEAQ. The CDR3 region is CASRSPNEKLFF. CDR3 nucleotides: TGTGCCAGCAGGTCTCCGAATGAAAAACTGTTTTTT.

This clone showed up just a few times. The V gene is TRBV5-1, the J gene TRBJ1-6, with D possibly TRBD1 on 5 matching bases. The CDR3 is made up of 14 amino acids. V was pared by 4 bases and J by 6 bases, with 11 bases between. The V gene's germline CDR1 is SGHRS and CDR2 YFSETQ. CDR3: CASSRDYSNSPLHF. The CDR3 nucleotides are TGCGCCAGCAGCCGGGACTACAGTAATTCACCCCTCCACTTT.

The genes are TRBV29-1 and TRBJ1-2, with no clear D. Germline values: CDR1 SQVTM, CDR2 ANQGSEA. The CDR3 has 12 amino acids. V lost 5 bases to trimming and J lost 3 bases, with 10 bases between them. The CDR3 here is CSVLNTYYGYTF. The CDR3 DNA reads TGCAGCGTTCTTAACACGTACTATGGCTACACCTTC.